Following are 22 T cell receptor beta chains from one sample sequenced in a study of blood T cell repertoires in COVID-19. The method was immunoSEQ multiplex PCR; TCRdb's version includes in-frame clones alone and lacks a portion of them. The sample consists of under 500,000 clones, 87% of them appearing once. The source material was PBMCs or T cells enriched from blood (not recorded which). The receptors stem from a woman younger than 30 with acute COVID-19.

A single count supports this clone. The chain is built from TRBV5-4 and TRBJ2-1; the D gene is possibly TRBD1 (5 bases). The germline V and J ends were trimmed by 0 bases and 3 bases, with 7 bases remaining between them. Germline CDR1 SGHNT, CDR2 YYREEE (reference sequence). The CDR3 length is 14 residues. The CDR3 DNA reads TGTGCCAGCAGCTTGGGTGACAGCTACAATGAGCAGTTCTTC. It codes for CASSLGDSYNEQFF.

V is TRBV10-3 and J is TRBJ2-2; 9 nucleotides align to TRBD1. Germline lookup yields CDR1 ENHRY and CDR2 SYGVKD. CDR3 length: 15 amino acids. V was pared by 7 bases and J by 6 bases, with 9 bases of the junction left unmatched. The CDR3 is CAIKGTGLPAGELFF. CDR3 bases: TGTGCCATCAAAGGGACAGGGTTGCCCGCCGGGGAGCTGTTTTTT.

The J gene is TRBJ2-7, the V gene TRBV11-2; tentative D call: TRBD1 (6 bases). The CDR3 consists of 15 residues. The germline CDR1 and CDR2 sequences are SGHAT and FQNNGV. Trimming left V 5 bases short and J 0 bases short, with 14 bases between. This chain's CDR3 is CASSPRTAISYEQYF. CDR3 coding DNA: TGTGCCAGCAGCCCTCGGACAGCGATCTCCTACGAGCAGTACTTC.

V and J are TRBV6-5 and TRBJ1-2; possibly TRBD1 for D (5 bases). CDR3 length: 14 residues. Trimming took off 6 bases at V and 4 bases at J, with 15 bases between the two ends. CDR1 is MNHEY, CDR2 SVGAGI, per germline. The CDR3 DNA sequence: TGTGCCAGCAGGACCGGGGGACGGACCTATGGCTACACCTTC. Its protein product is CASRTGGRTYGYTF.

V usage is TRBV28 and J usage is TRBJ1-5; D is ambiguous. Germline V gene lookup returns CDR1 MDHEN and CDR2 SYDVKM. Trimming removed 2 bases at V and 4 bases at J, with 12 bases between. The CDR3 is 15 amino acids. This chain's CDR3 is CASSLDGRKNQPQHF. The DNA for the CDR3 is TGTGCCAGCAGTTTAGATGGCAGAAAAAATCAGCCCCAGCATTTT.

The rearrangement uses TRBV5-1 and TRBJ1-4, with D possibly TRBD1 on 5 matching bases. V was clipped by 5 bases and J by 7 bases, with 12 bases between them. This CDR3 has 13 amino acids. Germline lookup yields CDR1 SGHRS and CDR2 YFSETQ. The CDR3 DNA reads as TGCGCCAGCAGTAAGGGTCAGGGTGAAAAACTGTTTTTT. Translation gives CASSKGQGEKLFF.

The V call is TRBV5-5, the J call TRBJ2-7, with 8 bases fitting TRBD1. Trimming cost V 8 bases and J 0 bases; bases outside gene matches: 10. Germline CDR1 SGHKS, CDR2 YYEKEE (reference sequence). The CDR3 contains 15 residues. Here the CDR3 DNA reads TGTGCCAGTAATTCCCTCGGGACAGGCTCCTACGAGCAGTACTTC. Amino acid sequence: CASNSLGTGSYEQYF.

This CDR3 is CASSLTSSYEQYF. The CDR3 nucleotides are TGTGCCAGCAGCTTGACTAGTTCCTACGAGCAGTACTTC. This chain connects TRBV5-5 to TRBJ2-7, with D possibly matching TRBD2 (5 bases). The germline V gene has CDR1 SGHKS and CDR2 YYEKEE (reference sequence). Trimming removed 1 base at V and 1 base at J, with 6 bases between. The CDR3 consists of 13 residues.

The rearrangement links TRBV6-5 to TRBJ1-5; D ambiguous. CDR3 length equals 15 residues. V was cut by 4 bases and J by 2 bases, with 12 bases left in between. CDR1 MNHEY and CDR2 SVGAGI come from the germline V gene. The chain's CDR3 is CASSFSQEGNQPQHF. CDR3 nucleotides: TGTGCCAGCAGTTTCTCCCAGGAGGGCAATCAGCCCCAGCATTTT.

V and J are TRBV19 and TRBJ2-6; D not certain. CDR1 and CDR2 (germline): LNHDA, SQIVND (reference sequence). The CDR3 length is 15 residues. Trimming took off 6 bases at V and 1 base at J, with 10 bases between the two ends. The CDR3 nucleotides read TGTGCCAGTAGGAAAGAGTCGTCTGGGGCCAACGTCCTGACTTTC. Translating gives CASRKESSGANVLTF.

The rearrangement links TRBV7-8 to TRBJ1-6; the D gene is possibly TRBD1 (6 bases). The V end lost 2 bases, the J end lost 5 bases, and 13 bases lay between the germline ends. The CDR3 sequence is 16 residues long. Germline V gene sequence: CDR1 SGHVS, CDR2 FQNEAQ. The CDR3 DNA reads TGTGCCAGCAGCTTAATGGCAGGGGCCAATAATTCACCCCTCCACTTT. As protein: CASSLMAGANNSPLHF.

V usage is TRBV7-6 and J usage is TRBJ2-3; tentatively, D is TRBD2 (6 bases). Germline V lookup: CDR1 SGHVS, CDR2 FNYEAQ. The CDR3 contains 15 residues. Trimming pared 1 base from V and 2 bases from J, leaving 10 bases between. CDR3 coding DNA: TGTGCCAGCAGCTTAGTCACGGGGGACACAGATACGCAGTATTTT. This encodes CASSLVTGDTDTQYF.

V and J are TRBV28 and TRBJ1-2; D unclear. The length of the CDR3 is 12 residues. The germline CDR1 and CDR2 sequences are MDHEN and SYDVKM. Trimming removed 7 bases from V and 5 bases from J, with 11 bases in between. CDR3 nucleotides: TGTGCCAGCAACTATCGGGAATATGGCTACACCTTC. Its translation: CASNYREYGYTF.

The V gene is TRBV3-1 (or the pseudogene TRBV3-2), the J gene TRBJ1-4; 9 bases line up with TRBD1. Germline values: CDR1 LGHDT, CDR2 YNNKEL (reference sequence). The CDR3 contains 14 residues. Trimming took 3 bases from V and 6 from J; bases not matched to a gene: 2. The CDR3 region has the DNA TGTGCCAGCAGCCAGGGACAGGGAGATGAAAAACTGTTTTTT. This gives the protein CASSQGQGDEKLFF.

J is TRBJ2-7 and V is TRBV7-9; 7 bases fit TRBD1. The CDR3 is made up of 15 amino acids. CDR1 SEHNR and CDR2 FQNEAQ come from the germline V gene (reference sequence). V dropped 5 bases and J dropped 7; count of bases not matched to a gene: 14. The DNA of the CDR3 is TGTGCCAGCAGCCCTGGACAGGTTTTGGGAGATGAGCAGTACTTC. It is translated as CASSPGQVLGDEQYF.

The chain carries TRBV5-1 and TRBJ2-7, with D possibly being TRBD2 (5 bases). V lost 0 bases and J lost 0, with 7 bases in between. The V gene's germline CDR1 is SGHRS and CDR2 YFSETQ. This CDR3 is built from 14 residues. CDR3 bases: TGCGCCAGCAGCTTGGGTGGAGGCTCCTACGAGCAGTACTTC. Translated: CASSLGGGSYEQYF. Supplemented by reference TRBV5-1 and TRBJ2-7, the full variable domain reads KAGVTQTPRYLIKTRGQQVTLSCSPISGHRSVSWYQQTPGQGLQFLFEYFSETQRNKGNFPGRFSGRQFSNSRSEMNVSTLELGDSALYLCASSLGGGSYEQYFGPGTRLTVT.

J is TRBJ1-5 and V is TRBV4-1, with D uncertain. Trimming shortened V by 0 bases and J by 4 bases, and 4 bases separated the two germline ends. The germline V gene has CDR1 MGHRA and CDR2 YSYEKL. The CDR3 is 13 residues long. The DNA of the CDR3 is TGCGCCAGCAGCCAAGAAGCGAATCAGCCCCAGCATTTT. Translating gives CASSQEANQPQHF.

V gene TRBV23-1 combines with J gene TRBJ2-7; a weak D match, TRBD1 (7 bases). TRBV23-1 qualifies as an ORF whose function is uncertain. The CDR3 is 14 residues long. V was cut by 2 bases and J by 2 bases, with 10 bases left in between. CDR3 DNA: TGCGCCAGCAGTCAAGCAGGGGGGCCCTACGAGCAGTACTTC. This codes for CASSQAGGPYEQYF.

This chain joins TRBV2 and TRBJ1-3; D perhaps matches TRBD1 (6 bases). This CDR3 is 15 amino acids long. Germline loops: CDR1 SNHLY, CDR2 FYNNEI. The ends were cut back, 5 bases at V and 4 bases at J, with 15 bases in the middle. The CDR3 DNA is TGTGCCAGCAGTCTTCAATCAGGGGCCGGAAACACCATATATTTT. Translation: CASSLQSGAGNTIYF.

The rearrangement uses TRBV28 and TRBJ1-1, with 10 bases that match TRBD1. With 4 bases clipped from V and 7 bases from J, the junction kept 6 bases outside the gene matches. Germline V gene sequence: CDR1 MDHEN, CDR2 SYDVKM. This CDR3 has 14 residues. CDR3 protein: CASSSYWTGGEAFF. The CDR3 bases are TGTGCCAGCAGTTCCTATTGGACAGGGGGTGAAGCTTTCTTT.

V is TRBV7-2 and J is TRBJ2-7; D might be TRBD1 (5 bases). V lost 2 bases and J 2 bases, leaving 13 bases between the germline ends. Germline-derived CDR1 and CDR2 are SGHTA and FQGNSA. The CDR3 loop spans 15 amino acids. Here the CDR3 DNA reads TGTGCCAGCAGCTTACAGGGTTACGCTACCTACGAGCAGTACTTC. This codes for CASSLQGYATYEQYF.

CDR3 amino acids: CASSVAGGAGYNTEAFF. For the CDR3, the DNA is TGTGCCAGCAGTGTTGCAGGAGGCGCCGGATATAACACTGAAGCTTTCTTT. The chain carries TRBV2 and TRBJ1-1; no firm D call. V was clipped by 4 bases and J by 2 bases, with 20 bases between them. Germline values: CDR1 SNHLY, CDR2 FYNNEI. The CDR3 is made up of 17 amino acids.